The present T cell receptor (beta chain) was sequenced within a study of T cells in Graves' hyperthyroidism and ophthalmopathy. In the study overall: Peripheral blood was collected at initial diagnosis, before any treatment. Study observations and caveats: Separation of ophthalmopathy from stable hyperthyroidism was achieved by a 13 V-J model. Blood shared most expanded thyroid clonotypes above 0.001.

A word on this clonotype: The antigen is not known. A read error is possible here, since a much larger clone lies one base away.

PBMCs stemmed from 10 ml fresh peripheral blood. This CDR3 is built from 16 residues. The V gene's germline CDR1 is SGHAT and CDR2 FQNNGV. V lost 4 bases and J lost 10; bases outside the gene matches: 8. TCR beta CDR3 regions were amplified from RNA. Carried out on the TCR CDR3, a first-round RT-PCR used the HTBI primer set. TCRdb called the multiplex PCR reads again in MiXCR, with one record for every CDR3 protein. The sample consists of fewer than 350,000 distinct CDR3 sequences, roughly a fifth of them appearing once. The source of this sequence is a man between 45 and 60 years old with Graves' ophthalmopathy. The V call is TRBV11-2, the J call TRBJ2-1, with 15 bases identical to TRBD2. Sequencing input: blood. The CDR3 nucleotides read TGTGCCAGCAGCTATTCTGCCGGGACTAGCGGGAGGGAGCAGTTCTTC. This codes for CASSYSAGTSGREQFF.